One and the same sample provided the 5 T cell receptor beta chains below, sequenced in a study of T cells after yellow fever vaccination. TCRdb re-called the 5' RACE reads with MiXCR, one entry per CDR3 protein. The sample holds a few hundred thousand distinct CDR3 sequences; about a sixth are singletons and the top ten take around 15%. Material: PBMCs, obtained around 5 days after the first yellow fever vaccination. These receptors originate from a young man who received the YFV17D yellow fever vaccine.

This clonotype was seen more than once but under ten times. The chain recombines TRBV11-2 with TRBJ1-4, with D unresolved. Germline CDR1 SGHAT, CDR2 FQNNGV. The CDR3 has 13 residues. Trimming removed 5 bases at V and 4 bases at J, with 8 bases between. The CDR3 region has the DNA TGTGCCAGCAGCCGGGTCCTTAATGAAAAACTGTTTTTT. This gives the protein CASSRVLNEKLFF.

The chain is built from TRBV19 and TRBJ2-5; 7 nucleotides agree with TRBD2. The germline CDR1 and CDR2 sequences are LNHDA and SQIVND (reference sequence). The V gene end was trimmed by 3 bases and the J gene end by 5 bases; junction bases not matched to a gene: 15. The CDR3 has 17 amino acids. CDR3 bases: TGTGCCAGTAGTATGGCGGGGTCTAGCGGTGGGGGGGAGACCCAGTACTTC. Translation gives CASSMAGSSGGGETQYF.

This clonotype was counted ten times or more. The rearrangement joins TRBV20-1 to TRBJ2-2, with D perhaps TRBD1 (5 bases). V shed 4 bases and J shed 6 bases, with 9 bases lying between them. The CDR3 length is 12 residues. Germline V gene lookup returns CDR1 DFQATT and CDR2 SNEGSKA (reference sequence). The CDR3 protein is CSATQGSGELFF. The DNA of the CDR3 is TGCAGTGCTACCCAGGGATCCGGGGAGCTGTTTTTT.

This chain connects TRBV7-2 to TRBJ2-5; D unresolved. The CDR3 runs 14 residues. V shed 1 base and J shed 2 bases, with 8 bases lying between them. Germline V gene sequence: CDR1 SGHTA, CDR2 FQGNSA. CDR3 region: CASSLVHQQETQYF. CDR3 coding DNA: TGTGCCAGCAGCTTAGTCCATCAACAAGAGACCCAGTACTTC.

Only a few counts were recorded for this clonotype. CDR3 sequence reads: CASSLEGGAEAFF. The CDR3 DNA follows: TGTGCCAGCAGCTTGGAGGGAGGCGCTGAAGCTTTCTTT. The J gene is TRBJ1-1, the V gene TRBV7-2; D remains unclear. V was shortened by 3 bases and J by 6 bases, with 11 bases between the two germline ends. The CDR3 length is 13 residues. Germline V CDR1 and CDR2: SGHTA, FQGNSA.